Listed below are T cell receptor beta chains from one sample, sequenced in a study of blood T cell repertoires in COVID-19. Clones were read by immunoSEQ multiplex PCR, and TCRdb kept only the in-frame ones, dropping some. Among more than 100,000 clones listed, roughly four fifths were seen once. The sample was peripheral blood. The receptors derive from a woman aged 45-65 years with acute or convalescent COVID-19. Both conserved end residues are part of each CDR3. The D gene is left open where the match is weak. Expanded clones are given a class, and other clones once, few, many or no size at all.

cdr3_aa cdr3_nt v_call d_call j_call clone_size
CASTPGGSNYGYTF TGTGCCAGCACCCCAGGGGGCTCTAACTATGGCTACACCTTC TRBV11-2 TRBD1 TRBJ1-2 -
CASSPRVNTYEQYF TGTGCCAGCAGTCCACGGGTCAACACCTACGAGCAGTACTTC TRBV6-5 - TRBJ2-7 once
CASSSAWVSYEQYF TGTGCCAGCAGTAGCGCTTGGGTCTCCTACGAGCAGTACTTC TRBV6-5 - TRBJ2-7 -
CASSVAAGAYEQYF TGTGCCAGCAGCGTAGCAGCAGGGGCCTACGAGCAGTACTTC TRBV9 - TRBJ2-7 once
CASSQSSGGMYNEQFF TGTGCCAGCAGCCAATCGAGCGGGGGGATGTACAATGAGCAGTTCTTC TRBV7-9 TRBD2 TRBJ2-1 -
CASSLGGGRMNTEAFF TGCGCCAGCAGCTTGGGAGGGGGCAGAATGAACACTGAAGCTTTCTTT TRBV5-1 TRBD1 TRBJ1-1 -
CASSQVGIRSGNTEAFF TGTGCCAGCAGCCAAGTAGGTATTCGGTCGGGGAACACTGAAGCTTTCTTT TRBV14 - TRBJ1-1 -
CASSGGGRGSNQPQHF TGTGCCAGCAGCGGAGGAGGAAGGGGGAGCAATCAGCCCCAGCATTTT TRBV9 - TRBJ1-5 -
CATDLWRDRGSSYNEQFF TGTGCCACCGATCTTTGGCGGGACAGGGGGAGCTCCTACAATGAGCAGTTCTTC TRBV21-1 - TRBJ2-1 -
CAWGGGTGAGYTF TGTGCCTGGGGAGGAGGGACAGGGGCTGGCTACACCTTC TRBV30 TRBD1 TRBJ1-2 -
CASSTGQHEKLFF TGTGCCAGCAGCACGGGACAGCATGAAAAACTGTTTTTT TRBV6-6 TRBD1 TRBJ1-4 -
CASSLQGQGGYTF TGTGCCAGCTCACTTCAGGGTCAGGGTGGCTACACCTTC TRBV18 - TRBJ1-2 -
CASRVGGQGRTEAFF TGCGCCAGCAGGGTGGGGGGACAGGGTAGGACTGAAGCTTTCTTT TRBV5-1 TRBD1 TRBJ1-1 -
CASSLDGTGVEKLFF TGCGCCAGCAGCTTGGATGGGACAGGGGTGGAAAAACTGTTTTTT TRBV5-1 TRBD1 TRBJ1-4 -
CASIGKGPGYTF TGTGCCAGCATTGGGAAGGGGCCGGGCTACACCTTC TRBV12-3/TRBV12-4 - TRBJ1-2 -
CASSPRGVTTLNEQFF TGTGCCAGCAGCCCCCGGGGGGTGACGACGTTGAATGAGCAGTTCTTC TRBV9 TRBD2 TRBJ2-1 -
CASKRGDRDGETQYF TGTGCCAGCAAAAGGGGGGACAGGGACGGTGAGACCCAGTACTTC TRBV13 TRBD1 TRBJ2-5 -
CASSTGGQGNGYTF TGTGCCAGCAGCACGGGGGGGCAGGGGAATGGCTACACCTTC TRBV5-5 - TRBJ1-2 -
CASSSRLLNEQFF TGTGCCAGCAGCTCCCGACTTCTCAATGAGCAGTTCTTC TRBV3-1/TRBV3-2 - TRBJ2-1 -
CASSDRSVRGHGYTF TGTGCCAGCAGTGATAGAAGCGTGAGGGGGCATGGCTACACCTTC TRBV6-1 TRBD1 TRBJ1-2 -
CASSVAQGEAFF TGTGCCAGCAGCGTAGCACAGGGTGAAGCTTTCTTT TRBV9 - TRBJ1-1 -
CASSRAGGADGELFF TGCGCCAGCAGCCGGGCAGGGGGCGCGGACGGGGAGCTGTTTTTT TRBV5-1 TRBD1 TRBJ2-2 -
CASRLDSNFYNSPLHF TGTGCCAGCAGGCTAGACAGTAACTTTTATAATTCACCCCTCCACTTT TRBV5-5 - TRBJ1-6 -
CASSAGRQSSNEQYF TGTGCCAGCAGCGCGGGAAGACAATCTAGCAACGAGCAGTACTTC TRBV5-6 - TRBJ2-7 -
CASSLTGSTNEKLFF TGTGCCAGCAGTTTGACAGGTTCAACTAATGAAAAACTGTTTTTT TRBV27 - TRBJ1-4 -
CASSSRVYEQFF TGTGCCAGCAGCAGCAGGGTCTATGAGCAGTTCTTC TRBV9 - TRBJ2-1 -
CALTVKQDGYTF TGTGCCCTGACAGTCAAACAGGATGGCTACACCTTC TRBV12-5 - TRBJ1-2 -
CASSSLGGIGNTIYF TGTGCCAGCAGCTCTCTCGGGGGTATTGGAAACACCATATATTTT TRBV7-2 - TRBJ1-3 -
CASTKDSSGANVLTF TGCGCCAGTACCAAAGATAGCTCTGGGGCCAACGTCCTGACTTTC TRBV5-1 - TRBJ2-6 -
CASRITGYNTGELFF TGTGCCAGTAGGATCACAGGGTACAACACCGGGGAGCTGTTTTTT TRBV19 - TRBJ2-2 -
CASNGGMRGNQPQHF TGTGCCAGCAACGGCGGAATGAGGGGCAATCAGCCCCAGCATTTT TRBV6-6 - TRBJ1-5 -
CASSLDPDQPQHF TGTGCCAGCAGTCTAGACCCCGACCAGCCCCAGCATTTT TRBV6-5 - TRBJ1-5 -
CASSDAGLTEAFF TGCGCCAGCAGTGACGCAGGGCTCACTGAAGCTTTCTTT TRBV10-2 - TRBJ1-1 few
CASSWPGGHTEAFF TGTGCCAGCAGCTGGCCGGGAGGCCACACTGAAGCTTTCTTT TRBV5-6 - TRBJ1-1 -
CASTSDWNSPLHF TGTGCCAGCACCTCGGACTGGAATTCACCCCTCCACTTT TRBV28 - TRBJ1-6 -
CASSIRGPASKSSGANVLTF TGTGCCAGTAGTATAAGGGGCCCAGCCTCGAAAAGCTCTGGGGCCAACGTCCTGACTTTC TRBV19 - TRBJ2-6 -
CATSRDLNQPQHF TGTGCCACCAGCAGAGACCTCAATCAGCCCCAGCATTTT TRBV15 - TRBJ1-5 -
CASSVGGGMNTEAFF TGTGCCAGCAGCGTAGGCGGGGGTATGAACACTGAAGCTTTCTTT TRBV9 - TRBJ1-1 -
CASSLGDRGSTDTQYF TGCGCCAGCAGCTTGGGAGACAGGGGAAGCACAGATACGCAGTATTTT TRBV5-1 TRBD1 TRBJ2-3 -
CASSPGRPSGELFF TGCGCCAGCAGCCCCGGGAGACCATCCGGGGAGCTGTTTTTT TRBV5-1 - TRBJ2-2 -
CASSFEGAVSYNEQFF TGTGCCAGCAGCTTTGAGGGGGCCGTCTCCTACAATGAGCAGTTCTTC TRBV7-2 TRBD1 TRBJ2-1 few
CASSLDGSGGNYGYTF TGTGCCAGCAGCTTAGATGGGTCAGGTGGTAACTATGGCTACACCTTC TRBV7-9 - TRBJ1-2 once
CASSYRQSSTTYEQYF TGTGCCAGCAGTTATCGACAATCCTCAACAACCTACGAGCAGTACTTC TRBV6-6 - TRBJ2-7 -
CASSGQMGVNTEAFF TGTGCCAGTAGTGGACAGATGGGGGTGAACACTGAAGCTTTCTTT TRBV19 - TRBJ1-1 -
CASNRGWKAFF TGTGCCAGTAACAGGGGATGGAAAGCTTTCTTT TRBV19 TRBD1 TRBJ1-1 once
CASSSRTGDYGYTF TGTGCCAGCAGTTCCCGGACAGGGGACTATGGCTACACCTTC TRBV6-6 TRBD1 TRBJ1-2 once
CASSPGTTEAFF TGTGCCAGCAGCCCTGGGACAACGGAAGCTTTCTTT TRBV5-5 - TRBJ1-1 -
CASSTPGASGEQFF TGTGCCAGTAGTACCCCCGGGGCTAGCGGGGAGCAGTTCTTC TRBV19 TRBD2 TRBJ2-1 -
CAISQTGYNSPLHF TGTGCCATCAGTCAGACAGGTTATAATTCACCCCTCCACTTT TRBV10-3 - TRBJ1-6 -
CAISRTGQGFGEAFF TGTGCCATCAGTAGAACGGGACAGGGATTTGGTGAAGCTTTCTTT TRBV10-3 TRBD1 TRBJ1-1 -
CASSLGQGAISSYNEQFF TGTGCCAGCAGCTTGGGACAGGGGGCGATTAGCTCCTACAATGAGCAGTTCTTC TRBV7-2 TRBD1 TRBJ2-1 -
CASSYDRGTAEAFF TGTGCCAGCAGTTACGACCGAGGAACGGCTGAAGCTTTCTTT TRBV6-5 - TRBJ1-1 -
CASSFQGLDGYTF TGCGCCAGCAGCTTCCAGGGATTAGATGGCTACACCTTC TRBV5-1 - TRBJ1-2 -
CASRGGSYNSPLHF TGTGCCAGCCGAGGGGGCTCCTATAATTCACCCCTCCACTTT TRBV27 - TRBJ1-6 -
CASSVAGENTGELFF TGTGCCAGCAGTGTAGCGGGGGAGAACACCGGGGAGCTGTTTTTT TRBV25-1 TRBD2 TRBJ2-2 -